The sequence of this T cell receptor (beta chain) was determined in a study of cytomegalovirus exposure and HLA in healthy donors. PCR employed 60 Vbeta and 13 Jbeta primers. In the original analysis: Unique TCR beta chains totaled roughly 81 million in a later count, with approximately 11 million of them shared. The repertoire was sequenced with immunoSEQ multiplex PCR; TCRdb's copy has only in-frame clones and lacks some. The V and J calls and clone size were taken over from that table, and D and trimming were inferred from the DNA. The table shows 180,000 or so clones, with about 83% occurring only once. The V gene's germline CDR1 is SNHLY and CDR2 FYNNEI. Trimming at V came to 7 bases and at J to 6 bases, leaving 5 bases not matched to a gene. The CDR3 runs 13 residues. This clone has at least ten counts. Its cognate antigen is unknown. Study-wide points: The authors judged a highly shared variant cluster likely a sequencing artifact.

Material: PBMCs. This TCR came from a female donor in good health and CMV-seronegative. The chain employs TRBV2 and TRBJ1-5, with TRBD1 identical over 8 bases. CDR3 residues: CASIPDRGQPQHF. CDR3 DNA: TGTGCCAGCATACCAGACAGGGGTCAGCCCCAGCATTTT.